The 6 T cell receptor beta chains listed next were all sequenced from one sample in a study of T cell repertoires in aging, cancer and after chemotherapy. TCR beta rearrangements were amplified from peripheral blood genomic DNA. A mixed TRB-A/B primer pool amplified rearranged TRB by multiplex touch-down PCR. TCRdb used MiXCR to reprocess the multiplex PCR reads, holding one entry per CDR3 protein. The data show 4,000 to 6,000 distinct CDR3 sequences, with about 35% seen just once and about 49% held by the top ten. Sequencing input: blood. The receptors shown here come from a human donor with a blood cancer.

The chain joins TRBV6-1 to TRBJ2-7; D may match TRBD1 or TRBD2 (5 bases each). V was shortened by 2 bases and J by 2 bases, with 13 bases between the two germline ends. This CDR3 is 15 amino acids long. Germline-derived CDR1 and CDR2 are MNHNS and SASEGT. Here the CDR3 DNA reads TGTGCCAGCAGTGAACGGGGCAGGTCGCCCTACGAGCAGTACTTC. Translated, it gives CASSERGRSPYEQYF.

The chain links TRBV20-1 to TRBJ2-3; no reliable D call. The CDR3 extends over 10 amino acids. The V gene's germline CDR1 is DFQATT and CDR2 SNEGSKA (reference sequence). Deletions cut 3 bases from V and 2 bases from J, with 0 bases between. CDR3 coding DNA: TGCAGTGCTAGCACAGATACGCAGTATTTT. This codes for CSASTDTQYF.

The chain links TRBV5-1 to TRBJ2-1, with D possibly TRBD1 on 6 matching bases. Germline V gene sequence: CDR1 SGHRS, CDR2 YFSETQ. V lost 0 bases and J 5 bases, leaving 12 bases between the germline ends. The CDR3 totals 15 residues. The CDR3 region has the DNA TGCGCCAGCAGCTTGGCCCTGGGGGCACACAATGAGCAGTTCTTC. Encoded protein: CASSLALGAHNEQFF.

In this sample, this clonotype turned up a few times. This chain's CDR3 is CASSAQGGGGGYTF. In nucleotides, the CDR3 is TGTGCCAGCAGCGCCCAGGGAGGGGGCGGTGGCTACACCTTC. J is TRBJ1-2 and V is TRBV6-5, with 7 bases lining up with TRBD1. Germline V CDR1 and CDR2: MNHEY, SVGAGI. The J segment lost 7 bases and the V segment lost 6 bases, leaving 11 bases of the junction unmatched. The CDR3 is 14 amino acids.

Sample share makes this clonotype medium-sized. The V and J genes are TRBV18 and TRBJ2-1; TRBD1 matches 11 bases. Germline V gene data show CDR1 as KGHSH and CDR2 as LQKENI. The trim removed 2 bases at V and 7 bases at J, leaving 4 bases unmatched. The CDR3 has 15 residues. This CDR3 reads CASSPWDRGANEQFF. CDR3 DNA: TGTGCCAGCTCACCATGGGACAGGGGGGCAAATGAGCAGTTCTTC.

This clonotype came up a few times. The rearrangement links TRBV12-3 or TRBV12-4 to TRBJ1-6, with no clear D. V was trimmed by 0 bases and J by 9 bases, leaving 6 bases between them. CDR3 length: 13 residues. CDR3 coding DNA: TGTGCCAGCAGTTTAGCGCTGAGTTCACCCCTCCACTTT. Its protein product is CASSLALSSPLHF.